The 10 T cell receptor beta chains presented below share a single source sample, sequenced in a study of shared clonotypes between healthy human individuals. Sequencing was performed with immunoSEQ multiplex PCR; in TCRdb, only in-frame clones are kept and a portion is missing. This table holds roughly 1,000,000 clones, about four fifths found once. Sample: memory CD4+ T cells from PBMCs. The subset: CD45RA-negative fraction. These receptors were obtained from a man between 18 and 29 years old in good health. Some clones in this sample may be carry-over from other donors' samples.

This clone appeared a single time. The rearrangement joins TRBV27 to TRBJ2-1; the D gene is possibly TRBD2 (5 bases). Trimming stripped 6 bases from V and 8 bases from J, with 20 bases between. Germline values: CDR1 MNHEY, CDR2 SMNVEV (reference sequence). The CDR3 spans 15 residues. In DNA, the CDR3 is TGTGCCAGCAGCTTGGTGGGAGCTCAGGTCTATGAGCAGTTCTTC. Translation gives CASSLVGAQVYEQFF.

This chain connects TRBV7-2 to TRBJ2-5; perhaps TRBD2 as D (6 bases). V gave up 4 bases and J gave up 5 bases, with 8 bases separating them. The CDR3 is 12 amino acids. The germline gives CDR1 SGHTA, CDR2 FQGNSA. This CDR3 reads CASSYGRETQYF. CDR3 DNA: TGTGCCAGCAGCTATGGGAGGGAGACCCAGTACTTC.

The CDR3 DNA follows: TGTGCCAGCAGGGGGACTAGCGGGAGATTTTCGCTTAGTAGAGCTAGCACAGATACGCAGTATTTT. Translated: CASRGTSGRFSLSRASTDTQYF. The chain employs TRBV28 and TRBJ2-3; 14 nucleotides align to TRBD2. Germline V gives CDR1 MDHEN, CDR2 SYDVKM. V lost 6 bases to trimming and J lost 0 bases; unmatched junction nucleotides: 20. This CDR3 is built from 22 residues. Using reference TRBV28 and TRBJ2-3 for the parts outside the CDR3, the full variable domain is DVKVTQSSRYLVKRTGEKVFLECVQDMDHENMFWYRQDPGLGLRLIYFSYDVKMKEKGDIPEGYSVSREKKERFSLILESASTNQTSMYLCASRGTSGRFSLSRASTDTQYFGPGTRLTVL.

The chain employs TRBV30 and TRBJ1-5; D perhaps matches TRBD1 (6 bases). Looked up from germline, CDR1 is GTSNPN and CDR2 is SVGIG (reference sequence). The V gene lost 0 bases and the J gene lost 8 bases, with 17 bases spanning the gap. This CDR3 has 15 residues. The CDR3 region is CAWSVQGGSGEPQHF. The CDR3 nucleotides read TGTGCCTGGAGTGTACAGGGAGGTTCTGGGGAGCCCCAGCATTTT.

The chain has TRBV21-1 and TRBJ1-2. TRBV21-1 is a listed pseudogene. The CDR3 loop spans 16 amino acids. The CDR3 sequence: CASSNRGGTPNYGYTF. The CDR3 nucleotides are TGTGCCAGCAGCAACCGGGGAGGAACACCAAACTATGGCTACACCTTC.

In the case of this clone: A much larger clone differs from this one at a single base, so this may be a read error. The V call is TRBV27, the J call TRBJ1-3; the D is unclear. The germline V gene encodes CDR1 MNHEY and CDR2 SMNVEV (reference sequence). V lost 9 bases, J lost 1 base, and 4 bases lay in between. This CDR3 spans 11 amino acids. This chain's CDR3 is CARGSGNTIYF. The CDR3 DNA reads TGTGCCAGGGGTTCTGGAAACACCATATATTTT.

The chain carries TRBV30 and TRBJ2-1; D might be TRBD2 (7 bases). Trimming removed 5 bases at V and 6 bases at J, with 20 bases between. Germline values: CDR1 GTSNPN, CDR2 SVGIG (reference sequence). The CDR3 totals 15 residues. The CDR3 coding sequence is TGTGCCTGGGAGGGGGGGTCAGGGCAGCGCAATGAGCAGTTCTTC. It is translated as CAWEGGSGQRNEQFF.

V is TRBV7-9 and J is TRBJ2-1; D may be TRBD2 (6 bases). This CDR3 spans 17 amino acids. Germline CDR1 SEHNR, CDR2 FQNEAQ (reference sequence). Deletions cut 5 bases from V and 3 bases from J, with 20 bases between. This CDR3 is CASSDRGPGGDYNEQFF. The CDR3, as DNA: TGTGCCAGCAGCGACCGAGGGCCAGGCGGGGACTACAATGAGCAGTTCTTC.

In DNA form, the CDR3 reads TGTGCCAGCAGCCGCGCTGAGGGGGCCTACAATGAGCAGTTCTTC. It specifies CASSRAEGAYNEQFF. The V gene is TRBV7-8, the J gene TRBJ2-1; perhaps TRBD1 as D (6 bases). CDR1 and CDR2 (germline): SGHVS, FQNEAQ. The CDR3 covers 15 residues. Trimming pared 5 bases from V and 2 bases from J, leaving 13 bases between. The full variable domain, with the rest looked up from reference TRBV7-8 and TRBJ2-1, is GAGVSQSPRYKVAKRGQDVALRCDPISGHVSLFWYQQALGQGPEFLTYFQNEAQLDKSGLPSDRFFAERPEGSVSTLKIQRTQQEDSAVYLCASSRAEGAYNEQFFGPGTRLTVL.

The chain recombines TRBV11-2 with TRBJ2-5, with unresolved D. This CDR3 has 14 amino acids. In germline, CDR1 is SGHAT, CDR2 FQNNGV. Trimming took off 6 bases at V and 9 bases at J, with 20 bases between the two ends. CDR3 sequence (DNA): TGTGCCAGCAGGTCGACCGGGTCACCAAGGTCCCAGTACTTC. It is translated as CASRSTGSPRSQYF.